One and the same sample provided the 20 T cell receptor beta chains below, sequenced in a study of blood T cell repertoires in COVID-19. Data came from immunoSEQ multiplex PCR; TCRdb stores just in-frame clones and leaves some out. This repertoire shows about 170,000 clones, approximately 90% found once; its top ten account for approximately 4.6%. Sequenced: peripheral blood. These receptors all stem from a man between 18 and 29 years old with COVID-19, enrolled during active disease.

The chain has TRBV19 and TRBJ2-1, with 9 bases that match TRBD1. The junction had 12 bases not matched to a gene; V was cut back by 8 bases and J by 4 bases. Germline V gives CDR1 LNHDA, CDR2 SQIVND (reference sequence). This CDR3 is built from 16 residues. CDR3 protein: CASQKITGGGYNEQFF. The CDR3 nucleotides are TGTGCCAGTCAAAAAATCACAGGGGGCGGGTACAATGAGCAGTTCTTC.

This chain uses TRBV6-2 or TRBV6-3 with TRBJ2-7; D perhaps matches TRBD1 (6 bases). The CDR3 has 14 residues. Trimming pared 6 bases from V and 0 bases from J, leaving 12 bases between. In germline, CDR1 is MNHEY, CDR2 SVGEGT. The CDR3 nucleotides are TGTGCCAGCAGCCCTGGGACATACTCCTACGAGCAGTACTTC. It translates to CASSPGTYSYEQYF.

This clone came up a few times. This CDR3 is CAWGAGSSQPQHF. The CDR3 nucleotides are TGTGCCTGGGGGGCAGGTTCGTCCCAGCCCCAGCATTTT. The V call is TRBV30, the J call TRBJ1-5, with a possible D match to TRBD1 (5 bases). The CDR3 has 13 amino acids. Trimming stripped 5 bases from V and 7 bases from J, with 15 bases between. Germline V gene lookup returns CDR1 GTSNPN and CDR2 SVGIG (reference sequence).

This clone was detected only a few times. V is TRBV19 and J is TRBJ1-2; D not resolved. Germline values: CDR1 LNHDA, CDR2 SQIVND (reference sequence). V gave up 6 bases and J gave up 0 bases, with 8 bases separating them. The CDR3 covers 13 residues. This chain's CDR3 is CASRVTANYGYTF. The CDR3 DNA reads TGTGCCAGTAGGGTAACAGCTAACTATGGCTACACCTTC.

This chain connects TRBV4-3 to TRBJ2-4, with 10 bases identical to TRBD1. The CDR3 runs 16 residues. The V gene end was trimmed by 3 bases and the J gene end by 6 bases; junction bases not matched to a gene: 8. Germline-derived CDR1 and CDR2 are LGHNA and YSLEER. CDR3 in DNA: TGCGCCAGCAGCCAGGAGACAGGGGGCTTGGGAAACATTCAGTACTTC. Amino acid sequence: CASSQETGGLGNIQYF.

This sequence joins TRBV28 and TRBJ1-3; tentative D call: TRBD1 (6 bases). CDR3 length: 16 amino acids. Germline assignment: CDR1 MDHEN and CDR2 SYDVKM. Trimming took off 5 bases at V and 0 bases at J, with 14 bases between the two ends. This chain's CDR3 is CASSPPTGVSGNTIYF. CDR3 nucleotide sequence: TGTGCCAGCAGTCCCCCGACAGGCGTCTCTGGAAACACCATATATTTT.

This clone occurred a few times. The J gene is TRBJ1-6, the V gene TRBV7-9; tentative D call: TRBD1 (6 bases). Trimming cost V 3 bases and J 15 bases, with 18 bases left between them. This CDR3 is built from 14 residues. In germline, CDR1 is SEHNR, CDR2 FQNEAQ (reference sequence). DNA for the CDR3: TGTGCCAGCAGCTTCGGGCAGGGGTATGGTGGCCTCCACTTT. As protein: CASSFGQGYGGLHF.

The chain is built from TRBV27 and TRBJ1-1; 9 bases fit TRBD1. Germline values: CDR1 MNHEY, CDR2 SMNVEV (reference sequence). The CDR3 length is 14 residues. Trimming at V came to 2 bases and at J to 5 bases, leaving 3 bases not matched to a gene. DNA for the CDR3: TGTGCCAGCAGTTTAGGGACAGGGAAGACTGAAGCTTTCTTT. Translation gives CASSLGTGKTEAFF.

The genes are TRBV5-1 and TRBJ1-2; 7 positions match TRBD1. V was pared by 4 bases and J by 5 bases, with 11 bases of the junction left unmatched. The CDR3 extends over 15 amino acids. The germline CDR1 and CDR2 sequences are SGHRS and YFSETQ. CDR3 amino acids: CASSREPGTEYGYTF. CDR3 in DNA: TGCGCCAGCAGCCGAGAGCCGGGGACAGAATATGGCTACACCTTC.

The V and J genes are TRBV4-1 and TRBJ2-7; 11 bases fit TRBD2. The germline V gene encodes CDR1 MGHRA and CDR2 YSYEKL. V gave up 3 bases and J gave up 4 bases; unmatched junction bases: 5. The CDR3 loop spans 15 amino acids. The CDR3 sequence is CASSHPGLAEYEQYF. DNA for the CDR3: TGCGCCAGCAGCCACCCGGGACTAGCGGAATACGAGCAGTACTTC.

The V call is TRBV19, the J call TRBJ2-2; 11 bases are a match to TRBD1. The CDR3 loop spans 14 amino acids. CDR1 LNHDA and CDR2 SQIVND come from the germline V gene (reference sequence). With V trimmed by 7 bases and J by 6 bases, 4 bases remained unmatched. CDR3 nucleotides: TGTGCCAGTACCGGGACAGGGGGTGCCGGGGAGCTGTTTTTT. Its translation: CASTGTGGAGELFF.

This chain connects TRBV28 to TRBJ2-1, with D possibly matching TRBD2 (6 bases). Germline values: CDR1 MDHEN, CDR2 SYDVKM. The CDR3 has 16 residues. The V end lost 1 base, the J end lost 4 bases, and 14 bases lay between the germline ends. Here the CDR3 reads CASSLSGGNPYNEQFF. In DNA form, the CDR3 reads TGTGCCAGCAGTTTATCGGGCGGGAACCCATACAATGAGCAGTTCTTC.

The V call is TRBV2, the J call TRBJ2-1; 14 bases fit TRBD2. J was trimmed by 8 bases and V by 6 bases; bases with no gene match: 9. Germline V gives CDR1 SNHLY, CDR2 FYNNEI. The length of the CDR3 is 16 residues. The CDR3 DNA follows: TGTGCCAGCAGGATGGGACTAGCGGGAGAGAGAGATGAGCAGTTCTTC. Its protein product is CASRMGLAGERDEQFF.

The genes are TRBV10-3 and TRBJ1-2; 9 positions match TRBD1. The CDR3 contains 14 residues. V shed 6 bases, J shed 5 bases, and the junction held 7 bases outside the gene matches. Looked up from germline, CDR1 is ENHRY and CDR2 is SYGVKD. The DNA of the CDR3 is TGTGCCATCAGCGCAGGACAGGGGAGTTATGGCTACACCTTC. Its translation: CAISAGQGSYGYTF.

The V and J genes are TRBV2 and TRBJ1-2; TRBD1 matches 10 bases. The trim removed 8 bases at V and 4 bases at J, leaving 7 bases unmatched. CDR1 is SNHLY, CDR2 FYNNEI, per germline. The CDR3 length is 14 residues. The CDR3 loop reads CASGGDRGLYGYTF. CDR3 coding DNA: TGTGCCAGCGGGGGGGACAGGGGCCTCTATGGCTACACCTTC.

J is TRBJ2-7 and V is TRBV6-2 or TRBV6-3; the D gene is possibly TRBD2 (5 bases). The V and J ends lost 2 bases and 5 bases respectively, with 16 bases between them. CDR1 is MNHEY, CDR2 SVGEGT, per germline. The length of the CDR3 is 15 residues. In nucleotides, the CDR3 is TGTGCCAGCAGTTACCCGGACTCGGCGGGCGACGAGCAGTACTTC. Its protein is CASSYPDSAGDEQYF.

The chain carries TRBV7-9 and TRBJ1-3; no reliable D call. V was pared by 5 bases and J by 0 bases, with 14 bases between. Per the germline V gene, CDR1 is SEHNR and CDR2 is FQNEAQ (reference sequence). This CDR3 is built from 16 residues. The CDR3 sequence: CASSLDNPFSGNTIYF. The CDR3 coding sequence is TGTGCCAGCAGCCTAGATAATCCGTTCTCTGGAAACACCATATATTTT.

V gene TRBV5-5 combines with J gene TRBJ2-7; TRBD2 matches at 9 bases. Trimming removed 3 bases from V and 1 base from J; junction bases left unmatched: 14. The CDR3 is made up of 18 amino acids. In germline, CDR1 is SGHKS, CDR2 YYEKEE (reference sequence). The CDR3 spells CASSSLVAGVWGSYEQYF. The CDR3 region has the DNA TGTGCCAGCAGCTCTCTCGTAGCGGGAGTATGGGGGTCCTACGAGCAGTACTTC.

This chain joins TRBV4-3 and TRBJ2-1; no firm D call. Germline V gives CDR1 LGHNA, CDR2 YSLEER. The V end was cut by 0 bases, the J end by 0 bases, with 12 bases between. CDR3 length: 17 amino acids. CDR3 residues: CASSQDSSVHSYNEQFF. DNA for the CDR3: TGCGCCAGCAGCCAAGATTCGAGCGTCCACTCCTACAATGAGCAGTTCTTC.

The chain links TRBV6-5 to TRBJ2-7, with TRBD1 identical over 12 bases. Germline V gives CDR1 MNHEY, CDR2 SVGAGI. V shed 6 bases, J shed 4 bases, and the junction held 7 bases outside the gene matches. The CDR3 totals 15 residues. This chain's CDR3 is CASRVGTGGWYEQYF. The CDR3 coding sequence is TGTGCCAGCAGGGTCGGGACAGGGGGCTGGTACGAGCAGTACTTC.